This TCR beta chain comes out of a study of metastatic and nonmetastatic thyroid tumors. General study points: Across blood and tumor, TCR beta diversity in malignant thyroid tumors was reportedly significantly higher than in benign nodules.

Methods used by the authors: A distant-metastasis classifier for papillary thyroid cancer was built using CDR3 differences across clinicopathological groups. TCRdb re-analyzed the PCR reads using MiXCR. The V and J calls were determined by TCRdb, not by the authors. The table records under 8,500 clones, 25% to 30% of them present only once. Among the patients, none had received any treatment before thyroid surgery. A remark on this clone: Antigen unknown.

The CDR3 runs to 15 residues. The germline V gene has CDR1 MNHEY and CDR2 SVGEGT. V was clipped by 2 bases and J by 2 bases, with 12 bases between them. The chain links TRBV6-2 or TRBV6-3 to TRBJ1-2; D may be TRBD1 (5 bases). The TCR sequence derives from a female donor with papillary thyroid cancer or a benign thyroid nodule (not recorded which). Some clones in this sample may be carry-over from other donors' samples. The sample was adjacent normal tissue. In DNA, the CDR3 is TGTGCCAGCAGTTACGCACGGACACCGAACTATGGCTACACCTTC. Its protein is CASSYARTPNYGYTF.